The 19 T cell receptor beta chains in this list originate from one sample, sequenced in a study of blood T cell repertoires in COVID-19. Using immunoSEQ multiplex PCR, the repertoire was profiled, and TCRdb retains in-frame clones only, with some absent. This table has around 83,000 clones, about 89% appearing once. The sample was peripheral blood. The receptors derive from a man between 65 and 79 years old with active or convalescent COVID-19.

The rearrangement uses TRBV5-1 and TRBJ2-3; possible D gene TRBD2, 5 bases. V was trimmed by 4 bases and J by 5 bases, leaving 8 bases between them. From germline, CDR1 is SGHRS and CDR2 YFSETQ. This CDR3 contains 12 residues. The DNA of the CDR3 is TGCGCCAGCAGCGACGAGGGAGATACGCAGTATTTT. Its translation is CASSDEGDTQYF. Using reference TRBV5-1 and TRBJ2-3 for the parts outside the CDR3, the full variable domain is KAGVTQTPRYLIKTRGQQVTLSCSPISGHRSVSWYQQTPGQGLQFLFEYFSETQRNKGNFPGRFSGRQFSNSRSEMNVSTLELGDSALYLCASSDEGDTQYFGPGTRLTVL.

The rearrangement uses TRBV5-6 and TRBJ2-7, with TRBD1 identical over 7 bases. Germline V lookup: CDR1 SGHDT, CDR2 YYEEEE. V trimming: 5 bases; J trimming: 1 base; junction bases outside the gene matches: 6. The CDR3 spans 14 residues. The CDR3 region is CASSPGQFSYEQYF. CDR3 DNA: TGTGCCAGCAGTCCGGGACAGTTTTCCTACGAGCAGTACTTC.

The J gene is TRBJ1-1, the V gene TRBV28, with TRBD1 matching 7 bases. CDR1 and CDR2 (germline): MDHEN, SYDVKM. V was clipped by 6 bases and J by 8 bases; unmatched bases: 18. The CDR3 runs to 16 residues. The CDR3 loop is CASSPMRGTPRGEAFF. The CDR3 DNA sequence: TGTGCCAGCAGCCCCATGCGCGGGACACCCAGGGGGGAAGCTTTCTTT.

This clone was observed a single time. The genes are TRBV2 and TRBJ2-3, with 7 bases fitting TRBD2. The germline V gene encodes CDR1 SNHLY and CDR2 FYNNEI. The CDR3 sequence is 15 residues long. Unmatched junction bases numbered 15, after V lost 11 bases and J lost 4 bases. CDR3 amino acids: CACQAGGSGADTQYF. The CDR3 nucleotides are TGTGCCTGTCAGGCCGGGGGGAGTGGGGCAGATACGCAGTATTTT.

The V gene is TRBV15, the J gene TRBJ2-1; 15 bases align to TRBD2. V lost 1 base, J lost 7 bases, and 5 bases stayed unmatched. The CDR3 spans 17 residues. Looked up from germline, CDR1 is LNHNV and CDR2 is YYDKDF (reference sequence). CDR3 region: CATSRGIGLAGGNEQFF. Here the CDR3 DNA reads TGTGCCACCAGCAGAGGCATTGGACTAGCGGGAGGGAATGAGCAGTTCTTC.

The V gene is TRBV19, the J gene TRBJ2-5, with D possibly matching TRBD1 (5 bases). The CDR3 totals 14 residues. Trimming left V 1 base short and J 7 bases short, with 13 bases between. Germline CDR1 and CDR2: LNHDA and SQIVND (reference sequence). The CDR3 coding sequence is TGTGCCAGTAGTATAGGAAGCAGGGTGGGGACCCAGTACTTC. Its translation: CASSIGSRVGTQYF.

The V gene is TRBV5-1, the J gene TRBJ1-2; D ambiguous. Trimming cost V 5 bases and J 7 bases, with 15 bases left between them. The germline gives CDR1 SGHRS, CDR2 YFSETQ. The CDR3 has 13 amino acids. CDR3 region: CASSEGGFSGYTF. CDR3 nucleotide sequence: TGCGCCAGCAGTGAGGGAGGGTTTAGTGGCTACACCTTC.

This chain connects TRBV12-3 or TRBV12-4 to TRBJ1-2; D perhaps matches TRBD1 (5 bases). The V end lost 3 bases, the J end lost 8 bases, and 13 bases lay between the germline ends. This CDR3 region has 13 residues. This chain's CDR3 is CASSFLGDKGYTF. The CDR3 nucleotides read TGTGCCAGCAGTTTTCTAGGGGATAAAGGCTACACCTTC.

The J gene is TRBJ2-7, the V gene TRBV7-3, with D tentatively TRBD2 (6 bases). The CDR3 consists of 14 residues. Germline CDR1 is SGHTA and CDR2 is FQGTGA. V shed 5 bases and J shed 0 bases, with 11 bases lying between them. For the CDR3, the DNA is TGTGCCAGCAGCCCAAAGGGAGGCTCCTACGAGCAGTACTTC. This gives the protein CASSPKGGSYEQYF.

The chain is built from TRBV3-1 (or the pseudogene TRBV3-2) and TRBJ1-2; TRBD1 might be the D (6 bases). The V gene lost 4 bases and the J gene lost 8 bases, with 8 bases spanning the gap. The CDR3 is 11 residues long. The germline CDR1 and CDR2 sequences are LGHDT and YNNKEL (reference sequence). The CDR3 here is CASSPGGGYTF. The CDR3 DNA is TGTGCCAGCAGCCCTGGGGGCGGCTACACCTTC.

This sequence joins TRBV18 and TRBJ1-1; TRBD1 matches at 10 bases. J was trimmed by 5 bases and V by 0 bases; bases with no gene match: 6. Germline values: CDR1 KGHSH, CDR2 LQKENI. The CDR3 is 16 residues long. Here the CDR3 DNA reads TGTGCCAGCTCACCACCGGGACAGGGGCCTTCTACTGAAGCTTTCTTT. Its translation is CASSPPGQGPSTEAFF.

The CDR3 sequence is CASSGGTSPLSSNYGYTF. CDR3 DNA: TGTGCCAGCAGTGGAGGGACCTCTCCTTTGAGTTCTAACTATGGCTACACCTTC. The V call is TRBV28, the J call TRBJ1-2; TRBD1 might be the D (5 bases). The CDR3 consists of 18 residues. Trimming stripped 5 bases from V and 0 bases from J, with 22 bases between. Germline values: CDR1 MDHEN, CDR2 SYDVKM.

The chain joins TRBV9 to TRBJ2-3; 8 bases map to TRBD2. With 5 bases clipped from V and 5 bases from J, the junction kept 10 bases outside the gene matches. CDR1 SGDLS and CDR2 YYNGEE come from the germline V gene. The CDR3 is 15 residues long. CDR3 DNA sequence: TGTGCCAGCAGTTTTACCGGGACTAGGGGAGATACGCAGTATTTT. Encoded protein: CASSFTGTRGDTQYF.

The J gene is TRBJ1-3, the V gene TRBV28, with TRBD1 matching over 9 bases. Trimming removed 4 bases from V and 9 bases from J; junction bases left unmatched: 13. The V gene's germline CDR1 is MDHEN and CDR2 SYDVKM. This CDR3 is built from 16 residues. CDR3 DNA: TGTGCCAGCAGTTGGTTACAGGGGGCGGTCGGTGGCACCATATATTTT. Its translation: CASSWLQGAVGGTIYF.

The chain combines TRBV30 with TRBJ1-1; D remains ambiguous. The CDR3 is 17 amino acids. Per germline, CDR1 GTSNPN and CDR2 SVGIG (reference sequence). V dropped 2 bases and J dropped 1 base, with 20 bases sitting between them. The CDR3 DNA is TGTGCCTGGAGTTTCATGCGGGTATCAACGAGGAACACTGAAGCTTTCTTT. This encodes CAWSFMRVSTRNTEAFF.

The CDR3 loop is CASTRTGFFEKLFF. The CDR3 DNA follows: TGTGCCAGCACCCGGACAGGGTTTTTTGAAAAACTGTTTTTT. The chain combines TRBV6-5 with TRBJ1-4, with TRBD1 identical over 8 bases. The CDR3 has 14 amino acids. Germline CDR1 MNHEY, CDR2 SVGAGI. V was clipped by 7 bases and J by 7 bases; unmatched bases: 8.

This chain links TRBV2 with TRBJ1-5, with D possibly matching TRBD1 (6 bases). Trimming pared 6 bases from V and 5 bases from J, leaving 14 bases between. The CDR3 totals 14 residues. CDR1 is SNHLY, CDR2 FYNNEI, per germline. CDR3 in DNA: TGTGCCAGCAGCCGGGGACAAGGTTATCAGCCCCAGCATTTT. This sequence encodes CASSRGQGYQPQHF.

The CDR3: CASSSGQGGGYTF. CDR3 nucleotide sequence: TGTGCCAGCAGTTCCGGACAGGGAGGTGGCTACACCTTC. The chain has TRBV6-5 and TRBJ1-2; 8 positions match TRBD1. Losses at the gene ends were 4 bases for V and 7 bases for J; bases not matched to a gene: 5. The CDR3 covers 13 residues. Germline loops: CDR1 MNHEY, CDR2 SVGAGI.

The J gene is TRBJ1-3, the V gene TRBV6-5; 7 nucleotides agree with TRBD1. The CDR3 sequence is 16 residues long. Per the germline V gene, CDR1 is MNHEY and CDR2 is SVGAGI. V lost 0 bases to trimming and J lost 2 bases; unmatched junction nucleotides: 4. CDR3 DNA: TGTGCCAGCAGTTACTCGATAGGGGGCACTGGAAACACCATATATTTT. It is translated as CASSYSIGGTGNTIYF.